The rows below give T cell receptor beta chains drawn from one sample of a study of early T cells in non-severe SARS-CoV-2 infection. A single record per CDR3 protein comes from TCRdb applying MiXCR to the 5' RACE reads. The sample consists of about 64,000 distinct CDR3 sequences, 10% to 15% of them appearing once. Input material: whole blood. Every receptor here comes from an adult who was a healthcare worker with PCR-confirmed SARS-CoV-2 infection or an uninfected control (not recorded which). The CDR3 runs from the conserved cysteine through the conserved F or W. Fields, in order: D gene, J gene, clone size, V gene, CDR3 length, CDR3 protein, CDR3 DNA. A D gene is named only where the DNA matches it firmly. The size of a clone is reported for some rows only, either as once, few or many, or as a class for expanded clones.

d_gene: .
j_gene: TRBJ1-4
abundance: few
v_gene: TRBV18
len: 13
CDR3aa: CASSGSQDEKLFF
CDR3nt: TGTGCCAGCTCCGGGAGCCAGGATGAAAAACTGTTTTTT

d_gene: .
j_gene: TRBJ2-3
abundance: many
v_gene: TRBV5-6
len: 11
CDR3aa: CASSFTDTQYF
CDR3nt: TGTGCCAGCAGCTTCACAGATACGCAGTATTTT

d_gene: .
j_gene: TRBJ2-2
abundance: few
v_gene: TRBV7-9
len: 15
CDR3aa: CASSLGGTDTGELFF
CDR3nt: TGTGCCAGCAGCTTAGGGGGGACGGACACCGGGGAGCTGTTTTTT

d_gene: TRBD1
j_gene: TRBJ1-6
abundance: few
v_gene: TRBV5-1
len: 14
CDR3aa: CASSGGQSDSPLHF
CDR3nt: TGCGCCAGCAGCGGGGGACAGAGCGATTCACCCCTCCACTTT

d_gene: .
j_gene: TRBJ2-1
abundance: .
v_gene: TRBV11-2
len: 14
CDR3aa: CASSLVREHNEQFF
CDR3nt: TGTGCCAGCAGCTTAGTCAGGGAACACAATGAGCAGTTCTTC

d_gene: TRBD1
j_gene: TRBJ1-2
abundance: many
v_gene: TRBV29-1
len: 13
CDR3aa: CSVEFGTANGYTF
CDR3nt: TGCAGCGTTGAGTTCGGGACAGCTAATGGCTACACCTTC

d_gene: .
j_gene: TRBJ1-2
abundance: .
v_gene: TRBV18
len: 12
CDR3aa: CASSVTGYGYTF
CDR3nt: TGTGCCAGCTCAGTGACAGGCTATGGCTACACCTTC

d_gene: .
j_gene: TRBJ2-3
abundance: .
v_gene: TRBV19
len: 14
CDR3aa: CASRDLPSTDTQYF
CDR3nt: TGTGCCAGCCGGGACCTACCAAGCACAGATACGCAGTATTTT

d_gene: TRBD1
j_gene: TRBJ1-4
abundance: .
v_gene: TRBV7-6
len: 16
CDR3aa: CASSSRGQGVKEKLFF
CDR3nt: TGTGCCAGCAGCTCCCGAGGACAGGGTGTTAAGGAAAAACTGTTTTTT

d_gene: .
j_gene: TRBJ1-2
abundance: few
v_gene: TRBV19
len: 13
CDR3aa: CASSRGPTEGYTF
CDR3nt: TGTGCCAGTAGTCGGGGCCCAACGGAGGGCTACACCTTC

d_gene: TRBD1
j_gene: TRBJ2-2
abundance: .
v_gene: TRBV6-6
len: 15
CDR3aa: CASSQDRADTGELFF
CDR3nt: TGTGCCAGCAGTCAGGACAGGGCGGACACCGGGGAGCTGTTTTTT

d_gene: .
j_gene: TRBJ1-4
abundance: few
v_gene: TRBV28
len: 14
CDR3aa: CASSFVSGDEKLFF
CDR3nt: TGTGCCAGCAGTTTCGTTTCAGGGGATGAAAAACTGTTTTTT

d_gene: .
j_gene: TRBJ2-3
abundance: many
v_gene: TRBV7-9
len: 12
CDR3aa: CASSQSRDTQYF
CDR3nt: TGTGCCAGCAGCCAATCCCGAGATACGCAGTATTTT

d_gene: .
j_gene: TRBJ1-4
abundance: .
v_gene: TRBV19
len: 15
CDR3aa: CASSNQRVTNEKLFF
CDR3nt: TGTGCCAGTAGTAACCAACGAGTCACTAATGAAAAACTGTTTTTT

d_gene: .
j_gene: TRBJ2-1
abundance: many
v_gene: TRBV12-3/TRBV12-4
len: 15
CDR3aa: CASSSGGAFYNEQFF
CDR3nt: TGTGCCAGCAGTAGCGGAGGGGCCTTCTACAATGAGCAGTTCTTC